The clone carrying this T cell receptor beta chain was counted between two and nine times. Its antigen is still unknown. The record originates from a study of T cells after yellow fever vaccination. Study background: When fractions had low cell numbers, they were prepared with SMART-Seq v4 Ultra Low Input.

TCRdb re-called the 5' RACE reads through MiXCR, storing one row per CDR3 protein. The repertoire holds roughly 310,000 distinct CDR3 sequences, with roughly 8.7% as singletons. Germline CDR1 SEHNR, CDR2 FQNEAQ (reference sequence). There are 13 residues in the CDR3. Trimming cost V 3 bases and J 6 bases, with 8 bases left between them. Study-level results: It was a weaker secondary response, yet one that peaked faster, at day 5 versus 15. A large majority of primary-vaccination clones showed up again after the booster (96% CD4, around 90% CD8).

This receptor was identified in a man in his late teens or twenties who received the YFV17D yellow fever vaccine. The sample consisted of PBMCs, taken on the day of the first yellow fever vaccination. The rearrangement links TRBV7-9 to TRBJ2-2; a possible D gene is TRBD1 (5 bases). The CDR3 loop reads CASSFTGAGELFF. CDR3 DNA: TGTGCCAGCAGCTTCACAGGCGCCGGGGAGCTGTTTTTT.